Sequencing of this T cell receptor (beta chain) was carried out in a study of OX40 agonist ivuxolimab in advanced cancers. The wider study: Dose-escalation patients were diagnosed with hepatocellular carcinoma, melanoma, renal cell cancer or head and neck cancer. More than 35% of patients had received prior checkpoint inhibitor therapy.

Study results and caveats: Clonal expansion by week 6 occurred in CD4+ and CD8+ blood T cells (at 0.1 to 3.0 mg/kg). Among the lowest peripheral clonal expansion occurred in 0.1-3.0 mg/kg partial responders.

Germline V lookup: CDR1 SGHRS, CDR2 YFSETQ. V was trimmed by 5 bases and J by 0 bases, leaving 6 bases between them. The CDR3 extends over 14 amino acids. A word on this clone: Its antigen is unidentified.

Generated by immunoSEQ multiplex PCR, the TCRdb table keeps only in-frame clones and is missing some. The sample records approximately 70,000 clones, about 90% being singletons. The chain joins TRBV5-1 to TRBJ2-6, with D maybe TRBD1 (5 bases). This material consisted of CD4+ or CD8+ T cells sorted from blood, taken in a trial of the OX40 agonist ivuxolimab. The sequence was obtained from an adult with an advanced solid tumor such as melanoma, head and neck, liver or kidney cancer. The CDR3 protein is CASRQASGANVLTF. CDR3 sequence (DNA): TGCGCCAGCAGACAGGCCTCTGGGGCCAACGTCCTGACTTTC.